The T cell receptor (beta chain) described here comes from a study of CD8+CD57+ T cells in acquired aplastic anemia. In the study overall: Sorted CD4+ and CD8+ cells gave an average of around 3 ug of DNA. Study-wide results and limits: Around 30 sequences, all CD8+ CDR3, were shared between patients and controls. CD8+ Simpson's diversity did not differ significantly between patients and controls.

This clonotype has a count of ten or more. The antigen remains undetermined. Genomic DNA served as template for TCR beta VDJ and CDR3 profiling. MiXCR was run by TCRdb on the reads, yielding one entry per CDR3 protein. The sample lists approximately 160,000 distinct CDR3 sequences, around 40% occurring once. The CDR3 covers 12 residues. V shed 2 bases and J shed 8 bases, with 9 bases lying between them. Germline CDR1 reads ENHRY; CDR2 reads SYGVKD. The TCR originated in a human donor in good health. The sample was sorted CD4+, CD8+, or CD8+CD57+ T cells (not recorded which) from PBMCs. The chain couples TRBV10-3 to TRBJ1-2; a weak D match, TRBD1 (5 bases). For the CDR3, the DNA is TGTGCCATCAGTGAGGGGGCGGGGGGCTACACCTTC. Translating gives CAISEGAGGYTF.